This TCR beta chain was captured in a study of Graves' ophthalmopathy and Graves' hyperthyroidism. The study amplified TCR beta CDR3 regions using RNA transcripts. After a first-round RT-PCR with HTBI primers, a second-round multiplex PCR was run. TCRdb used MiXCR to reprocess the multiplex PCR reads, holding one entry per CDR3 protein. The table lists hundreds of thousands of distinct CDR3 sequences, about 44% of them singletons, with around 40% in the top ten. The sample holds many counts of this clonotype. The CDR3 has 13 residues. CDR1 is SQVTM and CDR2 is ANQGSEA in the germline V gene. V was shortened by 5 bases and J by 5 bases, with 15 bases between the two germline ends.

The rearrangement uses TRBV29-1 and TRBJ2-5, with TRBD2 as a possible D gene (6 bases). Sequencing was done on a sample of peripheral blood. The source is an adult man with Graves' ophthalmopathy. The CDR3 reads CSVYGGTLETQYF. The CDR3 DNA reads TGCAGCGTTTATGGAGGGACTTTGGAGACCCAGTACTTC.